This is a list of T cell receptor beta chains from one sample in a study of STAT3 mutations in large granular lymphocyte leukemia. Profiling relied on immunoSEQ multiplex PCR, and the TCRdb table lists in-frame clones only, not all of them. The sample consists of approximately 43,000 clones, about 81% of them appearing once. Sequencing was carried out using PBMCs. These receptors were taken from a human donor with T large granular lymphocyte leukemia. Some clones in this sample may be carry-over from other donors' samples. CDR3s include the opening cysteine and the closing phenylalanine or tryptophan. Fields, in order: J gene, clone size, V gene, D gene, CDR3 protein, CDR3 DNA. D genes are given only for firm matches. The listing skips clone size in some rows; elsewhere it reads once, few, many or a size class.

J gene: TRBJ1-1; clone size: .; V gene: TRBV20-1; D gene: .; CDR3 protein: CSAPRGGQAFF; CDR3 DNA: TGCAGTGCCCCGAGGGGGGGGCAGGCTTTCTTT
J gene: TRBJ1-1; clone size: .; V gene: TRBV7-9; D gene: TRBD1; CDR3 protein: CASRRTGAGTEAFF; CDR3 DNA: TGTGCCAGCCGGCGAACAGGGGCTGGGACTGAAGCTTTCTTT
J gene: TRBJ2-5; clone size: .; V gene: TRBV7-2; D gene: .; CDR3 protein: CASSLGVKETQYF; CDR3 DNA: TGTGCCAGCAGCTTAGGGGTAAAAGAGACCCAGTACTTC
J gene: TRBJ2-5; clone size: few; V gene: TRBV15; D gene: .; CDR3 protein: CATSRDRGQETQYF; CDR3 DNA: TGTGCCACCAGCAGAGATCGGGGTCAAGAGACCCAGTACTTC
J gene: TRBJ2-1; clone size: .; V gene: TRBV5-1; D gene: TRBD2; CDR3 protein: CASTPTAGGPNEQFF; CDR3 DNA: TGCGCCAGCACGCCTACGGCGGGGGGGCCGAATGAGCAGTTCTTC
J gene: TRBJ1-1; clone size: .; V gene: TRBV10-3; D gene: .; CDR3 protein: CAISGTSNTEAFF; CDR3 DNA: TGTGCCATCAGTGGGACATCCAACACTGAAGCTTTCTTT
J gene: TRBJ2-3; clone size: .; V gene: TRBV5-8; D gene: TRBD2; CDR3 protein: CASSFRAGGVSTDTQYF; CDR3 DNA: TGTGCCAGCAGCTTTCGAGCGGGGGGGGTTAGCACAGATACGCAGTATTTT
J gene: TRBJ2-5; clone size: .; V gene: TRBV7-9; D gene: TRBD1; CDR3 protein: CASSFLGQGTGETQYF; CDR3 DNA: TGTGCCAGCAGCTTCCTAGGACAGGGTACTGGGGAGACCCAGTACTTC
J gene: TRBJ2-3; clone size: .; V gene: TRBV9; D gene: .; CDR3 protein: CASSVAGRTDTQYF; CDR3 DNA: TGTGCCAGCAGCGTAGCTGGGCGCACAGATACGCAGTATTTT
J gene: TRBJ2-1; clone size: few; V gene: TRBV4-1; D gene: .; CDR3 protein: CASSRANEQFF; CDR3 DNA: TGCGCCAGCAGCCGGGCTAATGAGCAGTTCTTC
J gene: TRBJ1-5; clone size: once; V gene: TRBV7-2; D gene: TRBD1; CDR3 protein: CASSPMGTGHQPQHF; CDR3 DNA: TGTGCCAGCAGCCCCATGGGGACAGGCCATCAGCCCCAGCATTTT
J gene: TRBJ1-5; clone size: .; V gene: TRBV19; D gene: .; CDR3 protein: CASSYSNQPQHF; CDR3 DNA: TGTGCCAGTTCCTATAGCAATCAGCCCCAGCATTTT
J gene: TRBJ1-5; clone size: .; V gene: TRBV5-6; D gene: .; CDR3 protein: CASSFVSQHF; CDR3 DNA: TGTGCCAGCAGCTTCGTCTCCCAGCATTTT
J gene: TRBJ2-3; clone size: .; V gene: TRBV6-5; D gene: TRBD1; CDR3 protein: CASSYQGARTDTQYF; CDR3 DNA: TGTGCCAGCAGTTACCAGGGGGCGCGGACAGATACGCAGTATTTT
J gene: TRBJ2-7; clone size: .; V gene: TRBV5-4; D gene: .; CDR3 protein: CASREQGSEQYF; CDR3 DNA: TGTGCCAGCAGGGAACAGGGTTCCGAGCAGTACTTC
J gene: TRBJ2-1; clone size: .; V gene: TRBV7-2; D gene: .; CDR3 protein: CASSFGATNEQFF; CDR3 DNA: TGTGCCAGCAGCTTCGGAGCCACCAATGAGCAGTTCTTC
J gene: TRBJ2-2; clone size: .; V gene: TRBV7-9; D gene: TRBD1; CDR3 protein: CASSLPRGDRSTGELFF; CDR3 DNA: TGTGCCAGCAGCTTACCCCGTGGGGACAGATCTACCGGGGAGCTGTTTTTT
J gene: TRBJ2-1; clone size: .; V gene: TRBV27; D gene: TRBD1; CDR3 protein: CASSLWGGQGANNEQFF; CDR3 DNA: TGTGCCAGCAGTCTGTGGGGTGGCCAGGGGGCTAACAATGAGCAGTTCTTC
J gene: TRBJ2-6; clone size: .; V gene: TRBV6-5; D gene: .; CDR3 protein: CASSTVAGANVLTF; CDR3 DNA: TGTGCCAGCAGCACGGTAGCTGGGGCCAACGTCCTGACTTTC
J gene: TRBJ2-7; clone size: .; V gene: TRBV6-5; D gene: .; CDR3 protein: CASRSSYEQYF; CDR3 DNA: TGTGCCAGCAGGTCCAGCTACGAGCAGTACTTC
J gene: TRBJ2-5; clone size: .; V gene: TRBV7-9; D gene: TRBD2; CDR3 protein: CASSLRTSGGWETQYF; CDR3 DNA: TGTGCCAGCAGCCTTCGGACTAGCGGGGGCTGGGAGACCCAGTACTTC
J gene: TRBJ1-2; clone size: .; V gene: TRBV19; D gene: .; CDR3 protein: CASSILLKGRVGYGYTF; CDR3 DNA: TGTGCCAGTAGTATCCTACTCAAGGGAAGGGTTGGCTATGGCTACACCTTC
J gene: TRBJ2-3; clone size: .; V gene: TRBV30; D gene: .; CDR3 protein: CAWSGGNTDTQYF; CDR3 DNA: TGTGCCTGGAGTGGGGGGAACACAGATACGCAGTATTTT
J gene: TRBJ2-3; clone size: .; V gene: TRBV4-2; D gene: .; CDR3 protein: CAFGTYGTDTQYF; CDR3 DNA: TGTGCATTCGGGACATACGGGACAGATACGCAGTATTTT
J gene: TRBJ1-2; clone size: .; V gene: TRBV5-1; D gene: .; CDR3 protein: CASSSYSPKNYGYTF; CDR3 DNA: TGCGCCAGCAGCTCCTACTCACCGAAGAACTATGGCTACACCTTC
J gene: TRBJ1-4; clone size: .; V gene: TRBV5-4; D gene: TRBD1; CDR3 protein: CASTIQGTTNEKLFF; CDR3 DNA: TGTGCCAGCACCATACAGGGGACAACTAATGAAAAACTGTTTTTT
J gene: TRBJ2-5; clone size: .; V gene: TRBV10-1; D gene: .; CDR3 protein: CASSGSEETQYF; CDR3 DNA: TGCGCCAGCAGTGGATCGGAGGAGACCCAGTACTTC
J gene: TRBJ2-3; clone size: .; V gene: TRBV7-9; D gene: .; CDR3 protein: CASRRGDGTQYF; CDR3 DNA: TGTGCCAGCAGACGAGGGGATGGTACGCAGTATTTT
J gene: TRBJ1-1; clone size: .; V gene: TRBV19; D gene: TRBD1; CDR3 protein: CASSHTGVTEAFF; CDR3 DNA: TGTGCCAGTAGTCATACAGGGGTGACTGAAGCTTTCTTT
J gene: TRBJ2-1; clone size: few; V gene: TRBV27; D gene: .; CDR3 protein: CASSLTALGQNYNEQFF; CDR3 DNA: TGTGCCAGCAGTTTAACCGCTCTCGGACAGAACTACAATGAGCAGTTCTTC
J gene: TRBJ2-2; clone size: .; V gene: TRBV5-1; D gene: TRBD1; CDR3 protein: CASSWGTGYYGELFF; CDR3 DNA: TGCGCCAGCAGCTGGGGGACAGGGTACTACGGGGAGCTGTTTTTT
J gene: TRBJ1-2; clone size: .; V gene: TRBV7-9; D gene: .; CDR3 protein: CASSPEDGTYGYTF; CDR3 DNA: TGTGCCAGCAGCCCGGAGGACGGAACATATGGCTACACCTTC
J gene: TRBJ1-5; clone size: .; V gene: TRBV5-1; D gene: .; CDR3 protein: CASSLDGVSNQPQHF; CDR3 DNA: TGCGCCAGCAGCTTGGACGGGGTCAGCAATCAGCCCCAGCATTTT
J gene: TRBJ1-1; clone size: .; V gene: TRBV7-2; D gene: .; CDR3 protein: CAARGEASEAFF; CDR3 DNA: TGTGCCGCCCGGGGGGAGGCGTCTGAAGCTTTCTTT
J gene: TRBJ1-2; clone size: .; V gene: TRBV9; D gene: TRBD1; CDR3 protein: CASSPYDMGQGNYGYTF; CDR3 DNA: TGTGCCAGCAGCCCTTATGACATGGGACAGGGGAACTATGGCTACACCTTC
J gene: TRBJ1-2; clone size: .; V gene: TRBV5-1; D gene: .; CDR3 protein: CASSSDRDGYTF; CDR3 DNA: TGCGCCAGCAGCTCAGACAGAGATGGCTACACCTTC
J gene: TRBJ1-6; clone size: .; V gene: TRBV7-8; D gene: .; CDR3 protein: CASSLGGANSPLHF; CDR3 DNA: TGTGCCAGCAGCTTGGGTGGGGCCAATTCACCCCTCCACTTT
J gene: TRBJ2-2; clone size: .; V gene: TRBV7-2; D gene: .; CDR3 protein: CASSPRPGPTGELFF; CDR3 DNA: TGTGCCAGCAGCCCGAGACCGGGGCCCACCGGGGAGCTGTTTTTT
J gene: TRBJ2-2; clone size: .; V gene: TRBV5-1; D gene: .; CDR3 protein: CASSLGRLDRSGELFF; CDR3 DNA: TGCGCCAGCAGCTTGGGGAGACTAGACCGCAGCGGGGAGCTGTTTTTT
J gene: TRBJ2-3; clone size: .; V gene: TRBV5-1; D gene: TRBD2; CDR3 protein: CASSSGLAQTSTDTQYF; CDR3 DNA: TGCGCCAGCAGCTCGGGACTAGCGCAGACTAGCACAGATACGCAGTATTTT
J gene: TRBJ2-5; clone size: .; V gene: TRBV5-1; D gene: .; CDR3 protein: CASSFRDTRETQYF; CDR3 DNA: TGCGCCAGCAGCTTCCGGGACACTCGGGAGACCCAGTACTTC
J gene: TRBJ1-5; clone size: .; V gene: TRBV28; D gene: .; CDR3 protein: CASRVALAQPQHF; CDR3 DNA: TGTGCCAGCAGGGTGGCGTTGGCTCAGCCCCAGCATTTT
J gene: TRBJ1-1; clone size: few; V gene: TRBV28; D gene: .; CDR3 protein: CASSRNIPRDTEAFF; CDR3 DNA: TGTGCCAGCAGTCGAAACATACCTCGGGACACTGAAGCTTTCTTT
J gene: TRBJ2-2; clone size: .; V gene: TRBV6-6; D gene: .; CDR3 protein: CASSYSAGYTGELFF; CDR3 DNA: TGTGCCAGCAGTTACTCGGCGGGTTACACCGGGGAGCTGTTTTTT
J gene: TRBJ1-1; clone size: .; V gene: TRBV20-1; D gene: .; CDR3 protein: CRGRGDTEAFF; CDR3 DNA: TGCAGAGGCAGGGGAGACACTGAAGCTTTCTTT
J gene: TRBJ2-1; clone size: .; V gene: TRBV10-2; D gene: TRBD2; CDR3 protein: CASKGTSGLYNEQFF; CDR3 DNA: TGCGCCAGCAAAGGGACTAGCGGGCTCTACAATGAGCAGTTCTTC
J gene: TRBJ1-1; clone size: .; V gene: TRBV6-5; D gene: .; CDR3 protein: CASSYSGANTEAFF; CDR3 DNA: TGTGCCAGCAGTTACTCGGGAGCGAACACTGAAGCTTTCTTT
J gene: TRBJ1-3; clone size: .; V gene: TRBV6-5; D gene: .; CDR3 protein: CASSYSWQVENTIYF; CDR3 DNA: TGTGCCAGCAGTTACTCGTGGCAGGTGGAAAACACCATATATTTT
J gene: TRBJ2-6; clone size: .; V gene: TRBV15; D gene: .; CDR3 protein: CATSRDLVGTGANVLTF; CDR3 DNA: TGTGCCACCAGCAGAGATCTGGTGGGAACTGGGGCCAACGTCCTGACTTTC